The next 26 T cell receptor beta chains were all read from a single sample in a study of CXCR3-negative and CXCR3-positive naive CD8 T cells. General study results and limits: CXCR3-negative naive cells had less hydrophobic TRB CDR3s than did CXCR3-positive naive cells.

No antigen has been assigned to these receptors. Researchers prepared the TRB cDNA libraries using 5' RACE with UMI labels. No DNA is given; TCRdb re-called the 5' RACE reads and lists each CDR3 protein once. The sample holds roughly 63,000 distinct CDR3 sequences. Sequenced material: naive CXCR3+ CD8+ T cells from blood. Subset given: CD45RO-CCR7+CD27+CD95- naive CD8+ T cells expressing CXCR3 (TNR3+). The receptor source for this set is a human donor in good health. Some clones in this sample may be carry-over from other donors' samples.

The V call is TRBV6-2 or TRBV6-3, the J call TRBJ1-2; as DNA is missing, the TRBD1 call by TCRdb cannot be tested. Germline V CDR1 and CDR2: MNHEY, SVGEGT. The CDR3 is 14 amino acids. The CDR3 spells CASSSQDSVYGYTF.

This chain uses TRBV7-3 with TRBJ1-2; TCRdb indicates TRBD1, and absent DNA this call remains unverified. Germline CDR1 reads SGHTA; CDR2 reads FQGTGA. The CDR3 extends over 13 amino acids. The CDR3 spells CASSSTGESGYTF.

The chain combines TRBV15 with TRBJ1-3; TCRdb's D call, TRBD1, is unchecked because there is no DNA. This CDR3 contains 15 residues. Germline V gives CDR1 LNHNV, CDR2 YYDKDF (reference sequence). This CDR3 is CATSRARDSGNTIYF.

This chain connects TRBV29-1 to TRBJ1-3. Germline V CDR1 and CDR2: SQVTM, ANQGSEA. The CDR3 consists of 14 residues. This CDR3 is CSAGGALSGNTIYF.

This chain uses TRBV28 with TRBJ1-1; the TRBD1 assignment by TCRdb is unverifiable without DNA. The CDR3 runs to 11 residues. Looked up from germline, CDR1 is MDHEN and CDR2 is SYDVKM. The chain's CDR3 is CALRGNTEAFF.

This chain links TRBV27 with TRBJ1-4. This CDR3 comprises 15 residues. Germline V gene sequence: CDR1 MNHEY, CDR2 SMNVEV (reference sequence). CDR3 protein: CASSFVGATNEKLFF.

The chain joins TRBV7-8 to TRBJ2-7; TCRdb reports TRBD2, a call that lacks DNA to check it against. Germline V lookup: CDR1 SGHVS, CDR2 FQNEAQ. The CDR3 is 13 residues long. The CDR3: CASRGGSSYEQYF.

The chain carries TRBV7-6 and TRBJ2-7; TCRdb picks TRBD1, but there is no DNA to check that call. From germline, CDR1 is SGHVS and CDR2 FNYEAQ. This CDR3 has 15 residues. The CDR3 sequence: CASSLSGGGIYEQYF.

The chain links TRBV11-1 to TRBJ2-5. Germline assignment: CDR1 SGHAT and CDR2 FQDESV (reference sequence). The CDR3 is 12 amino acids. CDR3 loop: CASSTAQETQYF.

The genes are TRBV29-1 and TRBJ2-1; TCRdb's D call, TRBD2, is unchecked because there is no DNA. The CDR3 spans 14 residues. Germline CDR1 SQVTM, CDR2 ANQGSEA. The CDR3 protein is CSVESRGENNEQFF.

The chain recombines TRBV29-1 with TRBJ2-7; without DNA, the TCRdb call of TRBD2 cannot be checked. CDR1 and CDR2 from the germline V gene are SQVTM and ANQGSEA. There are 16 residues in the CDR3. CDR3 region: CSVGGTDTLPMYEQYF.

This chain links TRBV29-1 with TRBJ2-2; the TCRdb call, TRBD2, lacks DNA for checking. Germline V gene lookup returns CDR1 SQVTM and CDR2 ANQGSEA. This CDR3 has 14 amino acids. CDR3 in amino acids: CSVISGAGTGELFF.

This chain joins TRBV6-1 and TRBJ1-1. The CDR3 has 13 amino acids. Germline V gene lookup returns CDR1 MNHNS and CDR2 SASEGT. CDR3 sequence reads: CASRDSGNTEAFF.

The rearrangement uses TRBV5-1 and TRBJ2-1; the D call from TCRdb, TRBD1, cannot be confirmed without DNA. CDR1 and CDR2 from the germline V gene are SGHRS and YFSETQ. The length of the CDR3 is 13 residues. The chain's CDR3 is CASSFGQGNEQFF.

The rearrangement links TRBV7-3 to TRBJ2-3. Germline V gene sequence: CDR1 SGHTA, CDR2 FQGTGA. This CDR3 comprises 12 residues. This chain's CDR3 is CASSEAADTQYF.

The chain employs TRBV10-1 and TRBJ2-3. CDR1 and CDR2 from the germline V gene are WNHNN and SYGVQD (reference sequence). The CDR3 has 14 residues. CDR3 region: CASSEGGNTDTQYF.

This chain connects TRBV29-1 to TRBJ2-7; TCRdb gives TRBD1 as the D gene, but with no DNA this cannot be confirmed. From germline, CDR1 is SQVTM and CDR2 ANQGSEA. There are 13 residues in the CDR3. CDR3 in amino acids: CSVIWDRDLEQYF.

The rearrangement links TRBV25-1 to TRBJ2-7; TCRdb names TRBD2, which stays unverified in the absence of DNA. CDR1 is MGHDK, CDR2 SYGVNS, per germline. CDR3 size: 13 residues. CDR3 in amino acids: CASRKAGAYEQYF.

This sequence joins TRBV7-9 and TRBJ2-2; TCRdb outputs TRBD1, but without DNA this stays unchecked. The CDR3 is 14 amino acids. Germline V gene lookup returns CDR1 SEHNR and CDR2 FQNEAQ (reference sequence). The CDR3 is CASSLAVGAGELFF.

The V gene is TRBV6-2 or TRBV6-3, the J gene TRBJ1-1. This CDR3 has 12 residues. Germline lookup yields CDR1 MNHEY and CDR2 SVGEGT. This CDR3 reads CASSYAGTEAFF.

This chain connects TRBV9 to TRBJ2-1; the D call from TCRdb, TRBD1, cannot be confirmed without DNA. Germline CDR1 and CDR2: SGDLS and YYNGEE. The CDR3 totals 13 residues. The CDR3 loop is CASSPPGYNEQFF.

V gene TRBV28 combines with J gene TRBJ1-5; no DNA is available, so the TRBD1 call from TCRdb remains unchecked. Germline CDR1 reads MDHEN; CDR2 reads SYDVKM. This CDR3 contains 14 residues. CDR3: CASTFTQGDQPQHF.

This chain uses TRBV29-1 with TRBJ2-1; TCRdb calls TRBD2, which cannot be checked without DNA. The germline CDR1 and CDR2 sequences are SQVTM and ANQGSEA. The CDR3 contains 13 residues. The CDR3: CSVEKGQNRIQFF.

The chain is built from TRBV12-3 or TRBV12-4 and TRBJ2-3; there is no DNA to check the TCRdb D call of TRBD1. The CDR3 spans 15 residues. The CDR3 region is CASSGHVPNTDTQYF.

The CDR3 loop reads CASSLEGQRPQHF. The rearrangement links TRBV7-2 to TRBJ1-5. Germline V gene lookup returns CDR1 SGHTA and CDR2 FQGNSA. The CDR3 totals 13 residues.

CDR3 protein: CATSEGAINEQFF. V usage is TRBV24-1 and J usage is TRBJ2-1. Germline CDR1 KGHDR, CDR2 SFDVKD. The CDR3 covers 13 residues.